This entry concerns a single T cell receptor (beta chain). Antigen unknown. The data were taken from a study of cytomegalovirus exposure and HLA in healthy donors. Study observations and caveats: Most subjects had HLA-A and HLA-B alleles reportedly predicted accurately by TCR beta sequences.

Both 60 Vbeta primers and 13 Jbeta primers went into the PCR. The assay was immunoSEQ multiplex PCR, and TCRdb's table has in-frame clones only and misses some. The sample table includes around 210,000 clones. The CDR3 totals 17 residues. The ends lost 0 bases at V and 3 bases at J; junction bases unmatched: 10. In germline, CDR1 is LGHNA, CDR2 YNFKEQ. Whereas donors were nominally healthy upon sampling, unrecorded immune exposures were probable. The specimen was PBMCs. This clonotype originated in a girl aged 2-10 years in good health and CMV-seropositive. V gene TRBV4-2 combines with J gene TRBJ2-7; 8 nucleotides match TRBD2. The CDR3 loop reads CASSQDPASGSYYEQYF. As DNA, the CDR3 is TGTGCCAGCAGCCAAGATCCGGCTAGCGGGTCCTACTACGAGCAGTACTTC.